These 16 T cell receptor beta chains originate from one sample sequenced in a study of OX40 agonist ivuxolimab in advanced cancers. The table came from immunoSEQ multiplex PCR; TCRdb's copy has only in-frame clones and leaves some out. The sample carries some 41,000 clones, 85% to 90% recorded once. The source was CD4+ or CD8+ T cells sorted from blood, collected in a trial of the OX40 agonist ivuxolimab. These receptors were collected from an adult with an advanced solid tumor such as melanoma, head and neck, liver or kidney cancer.

This clone was found a few times. This chain connects TRBV28 to TRBJ2-1, with D perhaps TRBD1 (6 bases). The CDR3 has 14 residues. The germline gives CDR1 MDHEN, CDR2 SYDVKM. V lost 7 bases, J lost 3 bases, and 13 bases lay in between. The CDR3 DNA sequence: TGTGCCAGCAATCCAGGGGCAGACTACAATGAGCAGTTCTTC. It translates to CASNPGADYNEQFF.

In this sample, this clone turned up a few times. The chain is built from TRBV4-2 and TRBJ2-1; the D is unclear. The CDR3 sequence is 12 residues long. CDR1 and CDR2 from the germline V gene are LGHNA and YNFKEQ. V shed 9 bases and J shed 2 bases, with 8 bases lying between them. The CDR3 DNA follows: TGTGCCAGTGAATCAACCTACAATGAGCAGTTCTTC. This codes for CASESTYNEQFF.

This rearrangement joins TRBV6-5 to TRBJ2-3; D not resolved. Per germline, CDR1 MNHEY and CDR2 SVGAGI. Trimming removed 6 bases at V and 0 bases at J, with 10 bases between. The CDR3 runs to 14 residues. CDR3 sequence reads: CASRATASTDTQYF. CDR3 DNA sequence: TGTGCCAGCAGGGCTACAGCTAGCACAGATACGCAGTATTTT.

The genes are TRBV20-1 and TRBJ2-1; D is unclear. The CDR3 runs to 9 residues. Per germline, CDR1 DFQATT and CDR2 SNEGSKA (reference sequence). CDR3 nucleotides: TGCAGCCTTCCCCATGAGCAGTTCTTC. Its protein product is CSLPHEQFF.

The chain carries TRBV19 and TRBJ1-1, with D possibly TRBD1 on 5 matching bases. Germline loops: CDR1 LNHDA, CDR2 SQIVND (reference sequence). The CDR3 covers 14 residues. The V end lost 2 bases, the J end lost 0 bases, and 7 bases lay between the germline ends. CDR3 sequence (DNA): TGTGCCAGTAGTATACGGGGGATGAACACTGAAGCTTTCTTT. It codes for CASSIRGMNTEAFF. The full variable domain, its missing parts supplied by reference TRBV19 and TRBJ1-1, is DGGITQSPKYLFRKEGQNVTLSCEQNLNHDAMYWYRQDPGQGLRLIYYSQIVNDFQKGDIAEGYSVSREKKESFPLTVTSAQKNPTAFYLCASSIRGMNTEAFFGQGTRLTVV.

The V and J genes are TRBV9 and TRBJ2-7; D might be TRBD2 (7 bases). CDR1 and CDR2 (germline): SGDLS, YYNGEE. The length of the CDR3 is 13 residues. Trimming cost V 6 bases and J 5 bases, with 15 bases left between them. CDR3 nucleotides: TGTGCCAGCAACCTCGGGGGGACACACGAGCAGTACTTC. This gives the protein CASNLGGTHEQYF.

The CDR3 DNA reads TGTGCCAGTACCACGAGGAGCTCTGGGGCCAACGTCCTGACTTTC. It encodes CASTTRSSGANVLTF. This rearrangement joins TRBV19 to TRBJ2-6; the D is unclear. Germline assignment: CDR1 LNHDA and CDR2 SQIVND (reference sequence). The CDR3 consists of 15 residues. Trimming took off 7 bases at V and 0 bases at J, with 10 bases between the two ends.

The CDR3 DNA follows: TGTGCCAGTAGTCTCACTAGCGACTCCTACAATGAGCAGTTCTTC. It specifies CASSLTSDSYNEQFF. The chain is built from TRBV19 and TRBJ2-1; 7 bases are shared with TRBD2. The CDR3 runs to 15 residues. The V gene's germline CDR1 is LNHDA and CDR2 SQIVND (reference sequence). The V gene end was trimmed by 5 bases and the J gene end by 0 bases; junction bases not matched to a gene: 4.

The chain is built from TRBV21-1 and TRBJ2-7; no check of the table's D call, TRBD1, against the DNA was made. TRBV21-1 is a pseudogene locus. The CDR3 is 14 amino acids. The CDR3 reads CASSNRGQAYEQYF. The CDR3 DNA follows: TGTGCCAGCAGCAACAGGGGGCAGGCCTACGAGCAGTACTTC.

The chain's CDR3 is CSVSSSGQFTEAFF. CDR3 bases: TGCAGCGTCTCATCCTCGGGACAATTCACTGAAGCTTTCTTT. This chain joins TRBV29-1 and TRBJ1-1, with D possibly matching TRBD1 (6 bases). V was pared by 6 bases and J by 4 bases, with 18 bases between. Germline V gene lookup returns CDR1 SQVTM and CDR2 ANQGSEA. The CDR3 spans 14 residues.

The chain joins TRBV6-5 to TRBJ2-3; 8 nucleotides line up with TRBD2. Looked up from germline, CDR1 is MNHEY and CDR2 is SVGAGI. This CDR3 has 15 amino acids. J gave up 2 bases and V 2 bases, and 3 bases lay outside the gene matches. Written as DNA, the CDR3 is TGTGCCAGCAGTTACGTGACTAGCGCCACAGATACGCAGTATTTT. Translation gives CASSYVTSATDTQYF.

This clone was detected only once. V and J are TRBV5-4 and TRBJ2-4; 8 nucleotides align to TRBD1. The V and J ends lost 4 bases and 3 bases, in that order; junction bases with no gene match: 3. Germline loops: CDR1 SGHNT, CDR2 YYREEE (reference sequence). The CDR3 totals 14 residues. The CDR3 is CASSRTGGKNIQYF. The CDR3 DNA reads as TGTGCCAGCAGCCGTACAGGGGGCAAAAACATTCAGTACTTC.

The J gene is TRBJ2-7, the V gene TRBV27; weak D call: TRBD2 (6 bases). Trimming left V 8 bases short and J 5 bases short, with 16 bases between. CDR1 MNHEY and CDR2 SMNVEV come from the germline V gene (reference sequence). The CDR3 consists of 13 residues. CDR3 DNA sequence: TGTGCCAGCGGTGGCACTAGCCACCACGAGCAGTACTTC. This codes for CASGGTSHHEQYF.

V gene TRBV6-1 combines with J gene TRBJ1-2; D uncertain. The CDR3 has 13 residues. Per the germline V gene, CDR1 is MNHNS and CDR2 is SASEGT. V lost 7 bases to trimming and J lost 2 bases, with 11 bases between them. CDR3 nucleotide sequence: TGTGCCAGCACCGCAGCAGTGAACTATGGCTACACCTTC. This codes for CASTAAVNYGYTF.

The chain is built from TRBV5-6 and TRBJ1-3; D ambiguous. CDR3 length: 13 amino acids. V dropped 0 bases and J dropped 2 bases, with 3 bases sitting between them. Germline V gene sequence: CDR1 SGHDT, CDR2 YYEEEE. The CDR3 bases are TGTGCCAGCAGCTTGGCCGCTGGAAACACCATATATTTT. This translates into CASSLAAGNTIYF.

This clone was counted a single time. The V gene is TRBV2, the J gene TRBJ2-7, with 7 bases aligning to TRBD2. J gave up 6 bases and V 7 bases, and 6 bases lay outside the gene matches. The CDR3 has 12 residues. Germline assignment: CDR1 SNHLY and CDR2 FYNNEI. CDR3 loop: CASTYGEGEQYF. The CDR3 DNA follows: TGTGCCAGCACATACGGGGAGGGCGAGCAGTACTTC.